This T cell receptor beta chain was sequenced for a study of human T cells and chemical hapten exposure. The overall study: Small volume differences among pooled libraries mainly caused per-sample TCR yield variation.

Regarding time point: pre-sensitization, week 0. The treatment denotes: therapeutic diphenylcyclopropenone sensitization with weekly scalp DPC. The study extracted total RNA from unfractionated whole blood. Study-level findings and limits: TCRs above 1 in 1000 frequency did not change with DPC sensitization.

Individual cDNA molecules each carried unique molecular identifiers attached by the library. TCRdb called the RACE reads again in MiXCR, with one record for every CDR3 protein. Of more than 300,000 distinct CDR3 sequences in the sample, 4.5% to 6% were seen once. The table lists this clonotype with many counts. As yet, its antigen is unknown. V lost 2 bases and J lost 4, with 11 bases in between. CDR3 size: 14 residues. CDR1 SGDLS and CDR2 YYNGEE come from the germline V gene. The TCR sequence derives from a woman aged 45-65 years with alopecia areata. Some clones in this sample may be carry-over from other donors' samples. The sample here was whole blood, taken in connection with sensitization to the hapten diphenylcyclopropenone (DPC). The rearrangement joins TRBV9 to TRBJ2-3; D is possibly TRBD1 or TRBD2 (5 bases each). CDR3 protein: CASSVRGIADTQYF. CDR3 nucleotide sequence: TGTGCCAGCAGCGTCCGGGGCATAGCAGATACGCAGTATTTT.